Listed here is a single T cell receptor (beta chain). The antigen is undetermined. Data came from immunoSEQ multiplex PCR; TCRdb stores just in-frame clones and leaves some out. Among 8,000 to 10,000 clones listed, roughly 73% were seen once. Histologic diagnosis was independently verified by two lung pathologists. There are 15 residues in the CDR3. Germline V gene data show CDR1 as SNHLY and CDR2 as FYNNEI. The junction had 10 bases not matched to a gene; V was cut back by 3 bases and J by 8 bases. These data belong to a study of immune evolution from preneoplasia to lung adenocarcinoma. General study findings and limits: From normal lung to invasive adenocarcinoma, top clone frequencies appeared to decrease.

This receptor was taken from a person at least 80 years old with lung adenocarcinoma. The sample was FFPE lung adenocarcinoma in situ tissue. V and J are TRBV2 and TRBJ2-1; 7 bases fit TRBD1. In nucleotides, the CDR3 is TGTGCCAGCAGTGACACGACAGGGTCGGCCGATGAGCAGTTCTTC. Its protein is CASSDTTGSADEQFF.